This T cell receptor beta chain comes out of a study of blood T cell repertoires in COVID-19 (dated by TCRdb to about 2020). Regarding the complete study: The collaborator samples originated in the United States, Italy and Spain and spanned the acute and convalescent phases of COVID-19. The prospective study material was composed of cDNA or gDNA derived from T cells, B-cell-depleted T cells, or PBMCs. The dataset comprised deeply sampled blood TCRbeta repertoires from subjects exposed to, actively infected with, or recovered from COVID-19. A freely available public database, intended as a resource for researchers studying the immune response to SARS-CoV-2, is where the repertoires were released. The samples were drawn from two sources: the first 160 participants of the ongoing ImmuneRACE study, and 1,000 to 1,500 subjects contributed by 6 global collaborators. A de-identified subject ID, COVID-19 status, age in years and sex were almost always included in the sample metadata. HLA class I and class II types, where available, came from metadata supplied by the sample provider rather than from assay-based typing. Study-wide findings and limitations: How much clinical and demographic metadata was included differed by source and by participant, and the metadata was provided uncurated.

Each collaborating institution followed its own protocols to collect whole blood in K2EDTA tubes. For TCRbeta analysis, collaborators shipped samples in one of three forms: frozen whole blood, isolated PBMCs, or DNA extracted from either of those sample types. A note on this clone: Its antigen is not yet known. No much larger clonotype is one base removed from it; base qualities were not supplied.

TCRbeta CDR3 regions were amplified from genomic DNA by means of the immunoSEQ Assay, a bias-controlled multiplex PCR. In the authors' own workflow: Within the assay, amplification of reference gene primers was used to estimate how many nucleated cells each sample contained. To quantify the absolute abundance of each unique TCRbeta CDR3 rearrangement, sequence reads were collapsed and filtered. For each sample, productive Simpson clonality was calculated as the square root of Simpson's diversity index over productive rearrangements. Sourced from immuneACCESS, this table was stored by TCRdb with only in-frame sequences that have V and J called. A share of the clones is absent; for the studies checked, an unresolved V gene accounts for under half, and the remainder has no known explanation. The DNA gave D and trimming, while V, J and clone size come from that table. The sample has about 34,000 clones on record, 70% to 80% of them singletons. Under 20% of the sample is held by the ten biggest clonotypes.

This TCR was recovered from a human donor in a cohort sampled during active COVID-19. The material sequenced was peripheral blood.

The DNA sequence is as follows: TGTGCCAGTAGTATAGTAACTAGCGGAGTTTACGAGCAGTACTTC. It translates to CASSIVTSGVYEQYF. The V and J genes are TRBV19 and TRBJ2-7, with TRBD2 matching 8 junction bases. The V end gives up 1 base and the J end 4 bases, leaving 6 bases in the junction not matched to a gene. The CDR3 runs 15 amino acids, cysteine and phenylalanine included. Solely the CDR3 DNA is kept, with 45 bases framed from the first base. The germline V gene (reference sequence) gives CDR1 as LNHDA and CDR2 as SQIVND.